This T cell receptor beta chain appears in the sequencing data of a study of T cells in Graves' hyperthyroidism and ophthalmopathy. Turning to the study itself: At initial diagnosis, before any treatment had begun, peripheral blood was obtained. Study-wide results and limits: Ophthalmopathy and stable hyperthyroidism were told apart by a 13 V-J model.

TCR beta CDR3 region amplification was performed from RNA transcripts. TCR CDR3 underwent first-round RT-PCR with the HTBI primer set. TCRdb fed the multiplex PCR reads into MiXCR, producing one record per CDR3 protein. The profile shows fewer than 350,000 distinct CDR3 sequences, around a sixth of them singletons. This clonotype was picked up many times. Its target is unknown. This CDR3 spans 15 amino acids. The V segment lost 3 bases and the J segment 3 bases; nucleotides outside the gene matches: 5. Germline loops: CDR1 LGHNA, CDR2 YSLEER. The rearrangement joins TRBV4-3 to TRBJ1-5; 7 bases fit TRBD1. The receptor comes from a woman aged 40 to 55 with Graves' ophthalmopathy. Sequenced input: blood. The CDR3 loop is CASSHEQGNNQPQHF. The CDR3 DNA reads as TGCGCCAGCAGCCATGAACAGGGGAACAATCAGCCCCAGCATTTT.